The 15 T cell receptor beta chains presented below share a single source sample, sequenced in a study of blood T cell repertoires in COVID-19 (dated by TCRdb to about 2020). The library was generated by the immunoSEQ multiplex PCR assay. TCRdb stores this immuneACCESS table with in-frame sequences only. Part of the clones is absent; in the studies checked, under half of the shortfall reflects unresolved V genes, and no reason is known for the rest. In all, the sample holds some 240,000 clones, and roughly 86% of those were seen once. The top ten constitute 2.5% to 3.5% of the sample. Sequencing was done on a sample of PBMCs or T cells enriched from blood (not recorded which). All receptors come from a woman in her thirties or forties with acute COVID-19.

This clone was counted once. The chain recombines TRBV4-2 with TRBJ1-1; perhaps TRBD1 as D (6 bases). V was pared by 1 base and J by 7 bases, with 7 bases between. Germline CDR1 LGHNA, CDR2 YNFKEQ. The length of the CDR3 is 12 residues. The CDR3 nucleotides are TGTGCCAGCAGCCAAGGGACAGTTGAAGCTTTCTTT. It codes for CASSQGTVEAFF.

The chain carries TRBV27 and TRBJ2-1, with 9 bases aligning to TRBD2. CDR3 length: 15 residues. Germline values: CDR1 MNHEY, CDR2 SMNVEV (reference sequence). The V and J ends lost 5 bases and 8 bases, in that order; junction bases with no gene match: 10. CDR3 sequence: CASSQGGRANDEQFF. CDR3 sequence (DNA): TGTGCCAGCAGTCAGGGCGGGAGGGCAAACGATGAGCAGTTCTTC.

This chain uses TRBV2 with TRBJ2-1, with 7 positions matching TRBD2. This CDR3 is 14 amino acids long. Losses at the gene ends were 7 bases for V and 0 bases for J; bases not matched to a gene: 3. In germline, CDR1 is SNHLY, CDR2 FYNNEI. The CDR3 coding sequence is TGTGCCAGCACTAGCGGTACCTCCTACAATGAGCAGTTCTTC. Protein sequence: CASTSGTSYNEQFF.

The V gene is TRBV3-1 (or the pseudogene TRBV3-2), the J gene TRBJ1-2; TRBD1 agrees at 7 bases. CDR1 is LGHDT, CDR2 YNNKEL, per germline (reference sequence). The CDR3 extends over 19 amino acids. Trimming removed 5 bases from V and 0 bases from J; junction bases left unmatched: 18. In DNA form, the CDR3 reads TGTGCCAGCAGCAGAAGTATTCTCTGGGACAGCAAAACTAACTATGGCTACACCTTC. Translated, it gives CASSRSILWDSKTNYGYTF.

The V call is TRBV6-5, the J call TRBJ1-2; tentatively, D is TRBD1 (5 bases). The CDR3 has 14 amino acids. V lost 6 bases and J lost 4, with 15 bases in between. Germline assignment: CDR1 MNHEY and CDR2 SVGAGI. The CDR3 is CASSPGAGVYGYTF. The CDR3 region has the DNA TGTGCCAGCAGCCCCGGTGCGGGGGTCTATGGCTACACCTTC.

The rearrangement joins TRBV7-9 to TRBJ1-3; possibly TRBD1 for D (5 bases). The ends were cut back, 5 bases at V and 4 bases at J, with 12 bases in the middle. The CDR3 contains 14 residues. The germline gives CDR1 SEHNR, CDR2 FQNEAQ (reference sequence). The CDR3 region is CASSQGGVGNTIYF. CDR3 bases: TGTGCCAGCAGCCAGGGTGGAGTAGGAAACACCATATATTTT. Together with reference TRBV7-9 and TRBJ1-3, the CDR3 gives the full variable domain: DTGVSQNPRHKITKRGQNVTFRCDPISEHNRLYWYRQTLGQGPEFLTYFQNEAQLEKSRLLSDRFSAERPKGSFSTLEIQRTEQGDSAMYLCASSQGGVGNTIYFGEGSWLTVV.

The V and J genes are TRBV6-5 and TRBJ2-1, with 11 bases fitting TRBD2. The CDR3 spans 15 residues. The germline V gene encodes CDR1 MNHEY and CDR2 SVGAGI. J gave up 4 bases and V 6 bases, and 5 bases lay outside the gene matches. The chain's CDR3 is CASRTTSGEYNEQFF. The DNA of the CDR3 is TGTGCCAGCAGAACGACTAGCGGGGAATACAATGAGCAGTTCTTC.

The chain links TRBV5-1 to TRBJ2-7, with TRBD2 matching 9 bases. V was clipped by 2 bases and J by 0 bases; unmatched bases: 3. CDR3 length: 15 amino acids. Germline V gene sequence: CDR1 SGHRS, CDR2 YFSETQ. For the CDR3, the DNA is TGCGCCAGCAGCTTATATAGCGGGAGCTCCTACGAGCAGTACTTC. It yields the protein CASSLYSGSSYEQYF.

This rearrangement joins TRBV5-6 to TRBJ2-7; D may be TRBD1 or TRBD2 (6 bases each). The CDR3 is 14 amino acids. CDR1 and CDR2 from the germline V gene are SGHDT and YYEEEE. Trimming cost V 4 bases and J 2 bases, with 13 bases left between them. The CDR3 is CASSLDRLAYEQYF. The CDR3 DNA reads TGTGCCAGCAGCCTGGACAGACTAGCCTACGAGCAGTACTTC.

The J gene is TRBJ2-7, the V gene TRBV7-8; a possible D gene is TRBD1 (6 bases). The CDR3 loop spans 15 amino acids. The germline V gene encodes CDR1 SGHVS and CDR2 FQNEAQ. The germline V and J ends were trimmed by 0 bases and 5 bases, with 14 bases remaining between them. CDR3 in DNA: TGTGCCAGCAGCTTAGCTGTCAGGGGTATTAACGAGCAGTACTTC. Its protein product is CASSLAVRGINEQYF.

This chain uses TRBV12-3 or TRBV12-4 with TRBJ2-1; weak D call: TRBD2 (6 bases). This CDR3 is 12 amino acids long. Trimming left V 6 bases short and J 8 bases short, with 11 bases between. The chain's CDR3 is CASSLGSYEQFF. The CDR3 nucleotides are TGTGCCAGCAGCCTCGGGAGCTATGAGCAGTTCTTC.

In nucleotides, the CDR3 is TGTGCCAGCAGCCCCCCTAATTTCCAAGAGACCCAGTACTTC. The encoded protein is CASSPPNFQETQYF. The V call is TRBV5-4, the J call TRBJ2-5; D ambiguous. Germline V lookup: CDR1 SGHNT, CDR2 YYREEE (reference sequence). The CDR3 loop spans 14 amino acids. V was shortened by 4 bases and J by 1 base, with 11 bases between the two germline ends.

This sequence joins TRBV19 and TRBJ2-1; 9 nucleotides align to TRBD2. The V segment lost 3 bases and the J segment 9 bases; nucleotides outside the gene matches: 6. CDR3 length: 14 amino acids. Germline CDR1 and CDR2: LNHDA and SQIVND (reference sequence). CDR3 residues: CASSILAGRGEQFF. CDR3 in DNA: TGTGCCAGTAGTATTCTAGCGGGACGGGGTGAGCAGTTCTTC.

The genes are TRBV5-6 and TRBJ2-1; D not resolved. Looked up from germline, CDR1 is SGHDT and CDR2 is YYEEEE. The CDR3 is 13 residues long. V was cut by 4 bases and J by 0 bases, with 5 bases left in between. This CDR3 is CASSPSSYNEQFF. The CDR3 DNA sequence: TGTGCCAGCAGCCCTAGCTCCTACAATGAGCAGTTCTTC.

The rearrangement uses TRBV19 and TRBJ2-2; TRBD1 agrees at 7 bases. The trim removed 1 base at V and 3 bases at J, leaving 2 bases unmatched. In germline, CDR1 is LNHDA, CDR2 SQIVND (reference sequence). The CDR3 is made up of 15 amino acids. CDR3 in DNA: TGTGCCAGTAGTATAGGGGACAGTGACACCGGGGAGCTGTTTTTT. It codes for CASSIGDSDTGELFF. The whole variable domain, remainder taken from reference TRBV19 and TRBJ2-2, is DGGITQSPKYLFRKEGQNVTLSCEQNLNHDAMYWYRQDPGQGLRLIYYSQIVNDFQKGDIAEGYSVSREKKESFPLTVTSAQKNPTAFYLCASSIGDSDTGELFFGEGSRLTVL.